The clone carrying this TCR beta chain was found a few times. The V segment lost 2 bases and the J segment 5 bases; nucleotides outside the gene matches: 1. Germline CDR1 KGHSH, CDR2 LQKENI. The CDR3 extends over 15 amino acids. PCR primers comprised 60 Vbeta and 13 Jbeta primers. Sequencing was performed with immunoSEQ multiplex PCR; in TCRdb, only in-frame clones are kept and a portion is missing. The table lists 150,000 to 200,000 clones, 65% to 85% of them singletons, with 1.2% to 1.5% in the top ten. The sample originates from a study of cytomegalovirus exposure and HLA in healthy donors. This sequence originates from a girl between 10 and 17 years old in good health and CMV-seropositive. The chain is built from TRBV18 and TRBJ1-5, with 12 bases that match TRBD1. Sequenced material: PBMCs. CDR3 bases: TGTGCCAGCTCACCAGGGACAGGGGGCGATCAGCCCCAGCATTTT. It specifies CASSPGTGGDQPQHF.